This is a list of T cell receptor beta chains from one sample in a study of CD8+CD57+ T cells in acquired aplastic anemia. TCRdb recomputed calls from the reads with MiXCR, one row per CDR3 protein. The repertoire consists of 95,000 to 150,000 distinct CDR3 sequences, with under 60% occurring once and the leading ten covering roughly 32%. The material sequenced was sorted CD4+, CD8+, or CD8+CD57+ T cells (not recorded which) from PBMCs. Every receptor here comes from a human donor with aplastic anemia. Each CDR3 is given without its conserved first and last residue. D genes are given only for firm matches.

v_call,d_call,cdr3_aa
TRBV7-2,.,ASSLIGNTTY
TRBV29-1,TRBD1,SVVPRDRTYEQY
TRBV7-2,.,ASSYRFLETQY
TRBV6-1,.,ASSEAVRGLPEKLF
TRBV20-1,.,SARVRGYEQY
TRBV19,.,ASSMSLSYEQY
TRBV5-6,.,ASSLGSNYGYT
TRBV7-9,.,ASRLMAEAF
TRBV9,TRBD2,ASSVEGKGRDPYQETQY
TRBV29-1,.,SVQRGPDTQY
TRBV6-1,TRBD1,ASKIGQGRSSYEQY
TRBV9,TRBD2,ASSTEAGGQQDTQY
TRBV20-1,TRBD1,SANPHDRVNFDEQY
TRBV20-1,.,SARDHGQFFDYGYT
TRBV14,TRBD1,ASSQDPDRERLTGELF
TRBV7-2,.,ASSSTENQPQH
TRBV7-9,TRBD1,ASSPDRGAGDEQF
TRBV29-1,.,SVEWSRDQPQH
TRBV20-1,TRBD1,SAHRGRKTQY
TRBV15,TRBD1,ATSRRDRTRNQPRH
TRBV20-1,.,SATDRHTEAF
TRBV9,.,ASTALKGTRNTGELF
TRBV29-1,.,SVERAAMNTEAF
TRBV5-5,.,ASSPDTGLAREQY
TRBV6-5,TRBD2,ASSWVGGDTDTQY
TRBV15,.,ATSRVRQGSYNEQF
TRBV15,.,ATSRDTVGGYT
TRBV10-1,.,ASSEFRTGELF
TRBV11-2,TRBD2,AITSGGGEQY
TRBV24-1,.,VTSDSRVLGEQY
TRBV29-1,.,SVDGVEGNDYEQY
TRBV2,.,ASSEAARPYNEQF
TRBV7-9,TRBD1,ASSLGLDRGEETQY
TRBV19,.,ASRTGLGEQY
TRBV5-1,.,ASSLPARGDSPLH
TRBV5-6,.,ASSLAYEQY
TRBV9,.,ASSPRYGYQETQY
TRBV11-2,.,ASSLELAESYEQY
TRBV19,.,ASTGYYYNEQF
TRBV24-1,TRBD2,ATSGTSGRSTSTDTQY
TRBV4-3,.,ASSQGVRDTEAF
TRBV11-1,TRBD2,ASSLSGGLSTDTQY
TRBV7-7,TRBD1,ASSLRTGGSYNEQF
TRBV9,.,ASSVGSNQPQH
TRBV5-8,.,ASSLGVYGQY
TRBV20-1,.,SAALFKF